This TCR beta chain was sequenced in a study of T-cell memory formation after mild COVID-19. This clonotype has more than one count but fewer than ten. What it recognizes is unknown. TCRdb ran MiXCR on the 5' RACE reads and lists one entry per CDR3 protein. This sample has 550,000 to 600,000 distinct CDR3 sequences, with around 16% found just once. There are 16 residues in the CDR3. Germline CDR1 reads SEHNR; CDR2 reads FQNEAQ (reference sequence). With 5 bases removed from V and 4 bases from J, the gap between germline ends came to 20 bases. Study-level points and caveats: The SARS-CoV-2 specificity of second-wave clones reaching peak at day 37 remained unverified.

Sequenced material: PBMCs or a T cell subset sorted from them (not recorded which). The clonotype was recovered from an adult woman who had mild COVID-19 (a few samples of this study predate the infection). Cell type and time point are not known. V is TRBV7-9 and J is TRBJ1-1, with D possibly being TRBD1 (5 bases). The CDR3 loop reads CASSPDFDSRGTEAFF. The CDR3 bases are TGTGCCAGCAGCCCAGACTTTGACAGCCGCGGCACTGAAGCTTTCTTT.